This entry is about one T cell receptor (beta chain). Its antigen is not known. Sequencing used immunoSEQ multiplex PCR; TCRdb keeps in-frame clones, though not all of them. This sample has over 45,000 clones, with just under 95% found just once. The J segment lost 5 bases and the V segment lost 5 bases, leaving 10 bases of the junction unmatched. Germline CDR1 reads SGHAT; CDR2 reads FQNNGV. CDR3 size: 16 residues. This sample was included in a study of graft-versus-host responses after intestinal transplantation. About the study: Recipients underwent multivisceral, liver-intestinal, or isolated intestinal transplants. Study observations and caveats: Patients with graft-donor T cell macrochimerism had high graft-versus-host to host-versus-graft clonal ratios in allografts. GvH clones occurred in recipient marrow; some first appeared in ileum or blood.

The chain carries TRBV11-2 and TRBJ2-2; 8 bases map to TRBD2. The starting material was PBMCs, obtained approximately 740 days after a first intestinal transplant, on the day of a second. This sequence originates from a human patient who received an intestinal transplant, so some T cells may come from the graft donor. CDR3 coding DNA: TGTGCCAGCAGCCCCCGCGGAGCGGGAGAAACCGGGGAGCTGTTTTTT. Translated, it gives CASSPRGAGETGELFF.